This T cell receptor (beta chain) was recovered during a study of blood T cell repertoires in COVID-19. Produced via immunoSEQ multiplex PCR; TCRdb's table is partial and in-frame only. The sample has about 100,000 clones, less than 90% seen once. Germline CDR1 and CDR2: SGHVS and FQNEAQ. The CDR3 sequence is 17 residues long. Trimming took 3 bases from V and 0 from J, leaving 17 bases between them. The chain has TRBV7-8 and TRBJ1-1, with D maybe TRBD1 (5 bases). The clonotype was recovered from a man aged 25-45 years in a cohort sampled during active COVID-19. The sequenced material came from peripheral blood. CDR3 sequence (DNA): TGTGCCAGCAGCTTCCGGCAGGGAAGTGAGGTGAACACTGAAGCTTTCTTT. This gives the protein CASSFRQGSEVNTEAFF.